Shown below are 24 T cell receptor beta chains from a single sample sequenced in a study of identical twins. TCRdb reanalysed the 5' RACE reads using MiXCR and keeps one entry per CDR3 protein. The sample comprises 400,000 to 500,000 distinct CDR3 sequences, about 18% of which are singletons, and 10% to 15% rests with the top ten. The sample comprised naive T cells sorted from blood. The receptors stem from a man aged 50 to 60 in good health.

This clonotype was recorded at least ten times. The chain couples TRBV5-1 to TRBJ2-7; D is unresolved. CDR3 length: 15 residues. V lost 1 base and J lost 3, with 14 bases in between. Germline assignment: CDR1 SGHRS and CDR2 YFSETQ. CDR3 amino acids: CASSLRSPAVYEQYF. The CDR3 region has the DNA TGCGCCAGCAGCTTGCGAAGTCCCGCCGTCTACGAGCAGTACTTC.

Ten or more counts support this clonotype. The chain joins TRBV7-9 to TRBJ2-7; D is ambiguous. CDR1 and CDR2 (germline): SEHNR, FQNEAQ (reference sequence). V lost 3 bases and J lost 7, with 13 bases in between. The CDR3 contains 13 residues. CDR3 DNA sequence: TGTGCCAGCAGCTTCCGACAAGGGCAAGAGCAGTACTTC. Translated, it gives CASSFRQGQEQYF.

In its sample, this clonotype was seen a few times. The CDR3 loop reads CAITQTGIPYEQYF. The CDR3 DNA sequence: TGTGCCATCACCCAGACAGGAATCCCCTACGAGCAGTACTTC. The chain combines TRBV10-3 with TRBJ2-7; tentatively, D is TRBD1 (6 bases). V lost 7 bases, J lost 2 bases, and 15 bases lay in between. Germline V gives CDR1 ENHRY, CDR2 SYGVKD. The length of the CDR3 is 14 residues.

This clonotype was detected a few times. V is TRBV20-1 and J is TRBJ1-1; TRBD1 aligns across 9 bases. V was clipped by 3 bases and J by 10 bases; unmatched bases: 6. Germline V gene lookup returns CDR1 DFQATT and CDR2 SNEGSKA (reference sequence). The CDR3 extends over 12 amino acids. The CDR3 nucleotides read TGCAGTGCTAGCGACAGGGGGACGGCAGCTTTCTTT. Its translation is CSASDRGTAAFF.

The chain employs TRBV7-2 and TRBJ2-1; TRBD2 agrees at 12 bases. CDR3 length: 15 residues. Unmatched junction bases numbered 8, after V lost 5 bases and J lost 9 bases. Germline CDR1 SGHTA, CDR2 FQGNSA. The CDR3 sequence: CASSTLLAGGGEQFF. For the CDR3, the DNA is TGTGCCAGCAGCACCCTACTAGCGGGGGGAGGTGAGCAGTTCTTC.

This clonotype was recorded many times. The chain carries TRBV18 and TRBJ2-5, with D unresolved. Germline CDR1 reads KGHSH; CDR2 reads LQKENI. With 8 bases removed from V and 4 bases from J, the gap between germline ends came to 11 bases. This CDR3 spans 12 amino acids. CDR3 sequence reads: CASSPSGETQYF. Here the CDR3 DNA reads TGTGCCAGCAGCCCTTCTGGAGAGACCCAGTACTTC.

The chain carries TRBV7-2 and TRBJ2-7, with 10 bases lining up with TRBD2. Per germline, CDR1 SGHTA and CDR2 FQGNSA. The trim removed 5 bases at V and 3 bases at J, leaving 4 bases unmatched. The CDR3 contains 14 residues. The CDR3 is CASSVSGGIYEQYF. As DNA, the CDR3 is TGTGCCAGCAGCGTTAGCGGGGGGATCTACGAGCAGTACTTC.

Only a few counts were recorded for this clonotype. V is TRBV9 and J is TRBJ1-1; possible D gene TRBD1, 5 bases. V shed 4 bases and J shed 0 bases, with 13 bases lying between them. The germline V gene has CDR1 SGDLS and CDR2 YYNGEE. The CDR3 sequence is 15 residues long. The CDR3 bases are TGTGCCAGCAGCCCCGGGGCTACTATGAACACTGAAGCTTTCTTT. Translation gives CASSPGATMNTEAFF.

This clonotype was seen a few times. This rearrangement joins TRBV7-9 to TRBJ2-3, with D uncertain. V was cut by 4 bases and J by 6 bases, with 5 bases left in between. The CDR3 covers 11 residues. Germline V CDR1 and CDR2: SEHNR, FQNEAQ (reference sequence). CDR3 amino acids: CASSSADTQYF. The CDR3 bases are TGTGCCAGCAGCTCAGCCGATACGCAGTATTTT. The full variable domain, with the rest looked up from reference TRBV7-9 and TRBJ2-3, is DTGVSQNPRHKITKRGQNVTFRCDPISEHNRLYWYRQTLGQGPEFLTYFQNEAQLEKSRLLSDRFSAERPKGSFSTLEIQRTEQGDSAMYLCASSSADTQYFGPGTRLTVL.

This clonotype has ten or more counts. The chain joins TRBV7-2 to TRBJ2-1; tentatively, D is TRBD1 (6 bases). Germline CDR1 reads SGHTA; CDR2 reads FQGNSA. The CDR3 has 17 amino acids. Between the trimmed V and J ends, which lost 6 bases and 5 bases, there was a span of 23 bases. CDR3 in amino acids: CASSPTAGTTKNNEQFF. CDR3 in DNA: TGTGCCAGCAGTCCAACGGCAGGGACAACGAAAAACAATGAGCAGTTCTTC.

This clonotype was detected ten times or more. The chain combines TRBV9 with TRBJ1-3; TRBD1 matches 7 bases. J gave up 0 bases and V 4 bases, and 7 bases lay outside the gene matches. CDR3 length equals 16 residues. The V gene's germline CDR1 is SGDLS and CDR2 YYNGEE. CDR3 sequence reads: CASSLEQGRSGNTIYF. CDR3 DNA sequence: TGTGCCAGCAGCCTGGAACAGGGGCGCTCTGGAAACACCATATATTTT.

The V call is TRBV10-2, the J call TRBJ2-3; TRBD1 matches at 10 bases. CDR1 and CDR2 from the germline V gene are WSHSY and SAAADI. V shed 8 bases, J shed 4 bases, and the junction held 6 bases outside the gene matches. The CDR3 covers 14 residues. Here the CDR3 DNA reads TGCGCCAGCTTAAGACAGGGGGCATCAGATACGCAGTATTTT. Residues: CASLRQGASDTQYF.

Many counts were recorded for this clonotype. V and J are TRBV29-1 and TRBJ1-5; TRBD1 matches 11 bases. Germline assignment: CDR1 SQVTM and CDR2 ANQGSEA. Losses at the gene ends were 4 bases for V and 5 bases for J; bases not matched to a gene: 1. The CDR3 covers 13 residues. CDR3 in amino acids: CSVGDRGYQPQHF. In DNA form, the CDR3 reads TGCAGCGTTGGGGACAGGGGGTATCAGCCCCAGCATTTT.

This chain joins TRBV25-1 and TRBJ2-7; a weak D match, TRBD1 (8 bases). This CDR3 is 16 amino acids long. The germline V gene has CDR1 MGHDK and CDR2 SYGVNS. Trimming removed 6 bases at V and 2 bases at J, with 20 bases between. Here the CDR3 reads CASSRGDRFQAYEQYF. DNA of the CDR3: TGTGCCAGCAGCCGGGGGGACAGGTTCCAGGCCTACGAGCAGTACTTC.

This clonotype appeared many times. The chain is built from TRBV4-1 and TRBJ2-7; weak D call: TRBD1 (6 bases). V was pared by 4 bases and J by 6 bases, with 13 bases between. The CDR3 extends over 13 amino acids. The germline V gene has CDR1 MGHRA and CDR2 YSYEKL. CDR3 residues: CASSRRGDGEQYF. CDR3 nucleotide sequence: TGCGCCAGCAGCCGCAGGGGTGACGGCGAGCAGTACTTC.

This clonotype was observed a few times. J is TRBJ2-1 and V is TRBV20-1, with 12 nucleotides matching TRBD2. The V gene's germline CDR1 is DFQATT and CDR2 SNEGSKA (reference sequence). The CDR3 length is 14 residues. The junction had 7 bases not matched to a gene; V was cut back by 4 bases and J by 9 bases. CDR3: CSATPLAGGTEQFF. CDR3 DNA sequence: TGCAGTGCTACCCCTCTAGCGGGGGGGACTGAGCAGTTCTTC.

The rearrangement uses TRBV18 and TRBJ1-2; no reliable D call. This CDR3 is 12 amino acids long. V shed 6 bases and J shed 7 bases, with 12 bases lying between them. Germline CDR1 KGHSH, CDR2 LQKENI. The chain's CDR3 is CASSPEVVGYTF. Written as DNA, the CDR3 is TGTGCCAGCTCTCCGGAGGTTGTTGGCTACACCTTC.

In this sample, this clonotype turned up many times. The chain couples TRBV7-6 to TRBJ2-3, with 7 bases that match TRBD1. V trimming: 1 base; J trimming: 1 base; junction bases outside the gene matches: 2. The CDR3 loop spans 15 amino acids. CDR1 SGHVS and CDR2 FNYEAQ come from the germline V gene. CDR3 loop: CASSLGQGRTDTQYF. The CDR3 region has the DNA TGTGCCAGCAGCTTAGGACAGGGCCGCACAGATACGCAGTATTTT.

This clonotype was counted at least ten times. The V call is TRBV29-1, the J call TRBJ2-7; TRBD2 matches at 7 bases. Germline loops: CDR1 SQVTM, CDR2 ANQGSEA. The trim removed 5 bases at V and 3 bases at J, leaving 7 bases unmatched. The CDR3 extends over 13 amino acids. Written as DNA, the CDR3 is TGCAGCGTTCAACTAGCGAATGACTACGAGCAGTACTTC. Protein product: CSVQLANDYEQYF.

The rearrangement joins TRBV7-2 to TRBJ2-1; TRBD2 matches 11 bases. J lost 6 bases, V lost 4 bases, and 5 bases had no gene match. This CDR3 is built from 15 residues. Looked up from germline, CDR1 is SGHTA and CDR2 is FQGNSA. The CDR3 here is CASSSLAGVVNEQFF. In DNA, the CDR3 is TGTGCCAGCAGCTCACTAGCGGGAGTTGTCAATGAGCAGTTCTTC. The variable domain in full, completed from reference TRBV7-2 and TRBJ2-1, reads GAGVSQSPSNKVTEKGKDVELRCDPISGHTALYWYRQSLGQGLEFLIYFQGNSAPDKSGLPSDRFSAERTGGSVSTLTIQRTQQEDSAVYLCASSSLAGVVNEQFFGPGTRLTVL.

The V gene is TRBV29-1, the J gene TRBJ2-2, with a tentative D call TRBD2 (5 bases). The CDR3 spans 14 residues. Trimming took off 4 bases at V and 0 bases at J, with 9 bases between the two ends. The germline V gene encodes CDR1 SQVTM and CDR2 ANQGSEA. CDR3: CSVAKAANTGELFF. In DNA form, the CDR3 reads TGCAGCGTTGCAAAAGCGGCGAACACCGGGGAGCTGTTTTTT.

This clonotype has just a few counts. The chain is built from TRBV25-1 and TRBJ2-5; 7 nucleotides match TRBD1. Trimming removed 7 bases from V and 3 bases from J; junction bases left unmatched: 2. Germline CDR1 and CDR2: MGHDK and SYGVNS. The CDR3 is 12 residues long. As DNA, the CDR3 is TGTGCCAGCAACACAGGGGAAGAGACCCAGTACTTC. The encoded protein is CASNTGEETQYF.

This clonotype was counted only a few times. This rearrangement joins TRBV6-5 to TRBJ1-1; weak D call: TRBD1 (6 bases). The V gene lost 1 base and the J gene lost 4 bases, with 7 bases spanning the gap. CDR3 length: 13 amino acids. Germline V CDR1 and CDR2: MNHEY, SVGAGI. CDR3 residues: CASSYLQGTEAFF. The CDR3 DNA is TGTGCCAGCAGTTACTTACAGGGCACTGAAGCTTTCTTT.

This clonotype was counted ten times or more. The V call is TRBV29-1, the J call TRBJ2-1, with 9 bases aligning to TRBD2. Unmatched junction bases numbered 6, after V lost 6 bases and J lost 3 bases. The CDR3 extends over 14 amino acids. Per the germline V gene, CDR1 is SQVTM and CDR2 is ANQGSEA. CDR3 in DNA: TGCAGCGTCCTGACTAGCGGAAACTACAATGAGCAGTTCTTC. Residues: CSVLTSGNYNEQFF.